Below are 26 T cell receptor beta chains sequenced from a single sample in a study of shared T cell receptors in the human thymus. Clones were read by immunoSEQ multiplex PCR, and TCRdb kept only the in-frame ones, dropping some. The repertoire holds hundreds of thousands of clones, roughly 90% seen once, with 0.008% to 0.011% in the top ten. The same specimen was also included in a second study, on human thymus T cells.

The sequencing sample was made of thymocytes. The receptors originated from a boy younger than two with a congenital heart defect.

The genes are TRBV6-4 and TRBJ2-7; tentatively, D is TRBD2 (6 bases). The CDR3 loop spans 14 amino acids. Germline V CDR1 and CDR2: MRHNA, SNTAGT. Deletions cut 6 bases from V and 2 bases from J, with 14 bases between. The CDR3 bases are TGTGCCAGCAGCCCCGGGGAGGCGCCCTACGAGCAGTACTTC. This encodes CASSPGEAPYEQYF.

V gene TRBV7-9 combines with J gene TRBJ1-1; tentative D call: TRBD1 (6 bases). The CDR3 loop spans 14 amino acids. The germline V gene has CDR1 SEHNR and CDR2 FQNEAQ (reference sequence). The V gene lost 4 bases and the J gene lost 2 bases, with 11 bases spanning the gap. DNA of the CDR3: TGTGCCAGCAGCTCATCACAGGGTAACACTGAAGCTTTCTTT. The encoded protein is CASSSSQGNTEAFF.

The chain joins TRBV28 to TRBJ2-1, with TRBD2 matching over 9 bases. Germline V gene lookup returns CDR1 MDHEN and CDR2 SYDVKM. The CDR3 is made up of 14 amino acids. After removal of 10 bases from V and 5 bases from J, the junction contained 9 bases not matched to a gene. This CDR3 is CATTEREDHNEQFF. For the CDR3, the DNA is TGTGCCACTACTGAGCGGGAGGACCACAATGAGCAGTTCTTC.

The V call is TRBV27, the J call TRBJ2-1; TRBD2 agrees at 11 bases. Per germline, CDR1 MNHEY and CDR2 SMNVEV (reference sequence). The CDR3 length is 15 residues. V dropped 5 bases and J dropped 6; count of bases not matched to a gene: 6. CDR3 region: CASSLSGTSGNEQFF. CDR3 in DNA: TGTGCCAGCAGTCTCTCCGGGACTAGCGGCAATGAGCAGTTCTTC.

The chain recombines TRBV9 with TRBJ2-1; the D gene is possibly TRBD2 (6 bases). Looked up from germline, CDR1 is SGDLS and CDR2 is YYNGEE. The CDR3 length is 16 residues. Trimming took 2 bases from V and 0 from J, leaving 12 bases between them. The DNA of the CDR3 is TGTGCCAGCAGCGTGTGGACTACGAGCTCCTACAATGAGCAGTTCTTC. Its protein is CASSVWTTSSYNEQFF.

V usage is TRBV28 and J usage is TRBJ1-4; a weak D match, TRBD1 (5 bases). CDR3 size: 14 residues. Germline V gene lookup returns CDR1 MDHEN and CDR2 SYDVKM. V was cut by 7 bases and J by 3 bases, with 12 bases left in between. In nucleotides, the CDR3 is TGTGCCAGCAAGGGGCCTTCCTCTAATGAAAAACTGTTTTTT. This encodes CASKGPSSNEKLFF.

The CDR3 reads CASGTAGRNEQFF. DNA of the CDR3: TGTGCCAGCGGTACGGCGGGACGAAATGAGCAGTTCTTC. This chain connects TRBV13 to TRBJ2-1, with D possibly TRBD2 on 6 matching bases. V was pared by 8 bases and J by 7 bases, with 15 bases between. The length of the CDR3 is 13 residues. Germline lookup yields CDR1 PRHDT and CDR2 FYEKMQ (reference sequence).

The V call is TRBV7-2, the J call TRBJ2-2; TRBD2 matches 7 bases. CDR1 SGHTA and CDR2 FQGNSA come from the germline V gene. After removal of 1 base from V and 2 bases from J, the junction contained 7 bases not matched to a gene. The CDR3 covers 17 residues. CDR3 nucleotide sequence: TGTGCCAGCAGCTTAGTAGGCCTAGCGGATAACACCGGGGAGCTGTTTTTT. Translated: CASSLVGLADNTGELFF.

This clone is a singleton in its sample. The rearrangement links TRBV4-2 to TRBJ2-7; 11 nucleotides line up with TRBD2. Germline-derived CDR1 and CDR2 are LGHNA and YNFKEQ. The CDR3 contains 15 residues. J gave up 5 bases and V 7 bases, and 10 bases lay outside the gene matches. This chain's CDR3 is CASTPRLAGRNEQYF. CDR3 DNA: TGTGCCAGCACTCCCAGACTAGCGGGAAGGAACGAGCAGTACTTC.

CDR3 protein: CASSFRGAGQETQYF. The CDR3, as DNA: TGTGCCAGCAGCTTCCGCGGGGCAGGTCAAGAGACCCAGTACTTC. This chain uses TRBV5-6 with TRBJ2-5, with a possible D match to TRBD2 (6 bases). V was trimmed by 2 bases and J by 2 bases, leaving 13 bases between them. The CDR3 consists of 15 residues. Germline V CDR1 and CDR2: SGHDT, YYEEEE.

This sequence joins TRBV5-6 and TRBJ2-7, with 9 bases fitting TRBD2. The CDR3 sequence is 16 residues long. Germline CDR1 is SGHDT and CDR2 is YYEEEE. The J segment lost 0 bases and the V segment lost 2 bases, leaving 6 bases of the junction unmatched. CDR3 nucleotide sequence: TGTGCCAGCAGCTTCCCTAGCGGGGACAGCTCCTACGAGCAGTACTTC. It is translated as CASSFPSGDSSYEQYF.

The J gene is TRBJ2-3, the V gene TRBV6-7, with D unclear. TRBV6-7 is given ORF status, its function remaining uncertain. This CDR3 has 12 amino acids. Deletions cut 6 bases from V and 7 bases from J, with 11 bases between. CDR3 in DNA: TGTGCCAGCAGGAATCGAGTCAATACGCAGTATTTT. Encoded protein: CASRNRVNTQYF.

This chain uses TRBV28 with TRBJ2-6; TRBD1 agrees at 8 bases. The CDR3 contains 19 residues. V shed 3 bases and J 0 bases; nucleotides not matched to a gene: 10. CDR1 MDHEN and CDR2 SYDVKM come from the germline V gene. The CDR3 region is CASSFALDRVGSGANVLTF. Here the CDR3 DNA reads TGTGCCAGCAGTTTTGCCTTGGACAGGGTAGGCTCTGGGGCCAACGTCCTGACTTTC. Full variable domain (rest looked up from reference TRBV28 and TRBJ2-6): DVKVTQSSRYLVKRTGEKVFLECVQDMDHENMFWYRQDPGLGLRLIYFSYDVKMKEKGDIPEGYSVSREKKERFSLILESASTNQTSMYLCASSFALDRVGSGANVLTFGAGSRLTVL.

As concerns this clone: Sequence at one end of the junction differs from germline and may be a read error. As DNA, the CDR3 is TGCAGTGCTAGATCGGGGGACAGGGCCATTTTT. Residues: CSARSGDRAIF. J is TRBJ1-1 and V is TRBV20-1; TRBD1 matches at 9 bases. The CDR3 is made up of 11 amino acids. Germline V lookup: CDR1 DFQATT, CDR2 SNEGSKA (reference sequence).

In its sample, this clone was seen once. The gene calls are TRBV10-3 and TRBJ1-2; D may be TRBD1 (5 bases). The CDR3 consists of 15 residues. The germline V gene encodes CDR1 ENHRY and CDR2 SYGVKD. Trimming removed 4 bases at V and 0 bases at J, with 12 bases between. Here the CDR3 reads CAISVTVLANYGYTF. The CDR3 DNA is TGTGCCATCAGTGTGACAGTCCTAGCTAACTATGGCTACACCTTC.

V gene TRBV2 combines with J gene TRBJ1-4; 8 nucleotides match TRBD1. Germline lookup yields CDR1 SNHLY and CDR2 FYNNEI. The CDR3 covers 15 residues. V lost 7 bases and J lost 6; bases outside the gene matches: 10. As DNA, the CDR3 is TGTGCCAGCATCCTACAGGGGGAGGAGGATGAAAAACTGTTTTTT. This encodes CASILQGEEDEKLFF.

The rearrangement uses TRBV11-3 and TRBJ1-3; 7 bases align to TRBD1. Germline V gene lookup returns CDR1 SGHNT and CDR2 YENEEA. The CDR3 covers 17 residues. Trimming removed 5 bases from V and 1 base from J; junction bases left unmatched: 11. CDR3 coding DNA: TGTGCCAGCAGCCTGGGACAGCGAAGGATATCTGGAAACACCATATATTTT. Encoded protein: CASSLGQRRISGNTIYF.

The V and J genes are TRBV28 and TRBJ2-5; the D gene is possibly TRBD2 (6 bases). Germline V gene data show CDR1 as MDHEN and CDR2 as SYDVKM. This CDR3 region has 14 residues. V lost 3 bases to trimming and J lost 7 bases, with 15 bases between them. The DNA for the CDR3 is TGTGCCAGCAGTTTGAGGTTGAAGGAGGGGACCCAGTACTTC. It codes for CASSLRLKEGTQYF.

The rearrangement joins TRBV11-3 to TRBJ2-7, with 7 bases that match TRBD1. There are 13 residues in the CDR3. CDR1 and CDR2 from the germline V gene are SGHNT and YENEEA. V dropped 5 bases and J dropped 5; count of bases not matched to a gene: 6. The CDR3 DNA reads TGTGCCAGCAGCGCGACAGGGAGCGACGAGCAGTACTTC. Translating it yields CASSATGSDEQYF.

The CDR3 loop reads CASSSPRAPTYEQYF. The CDR3 bases are TGTGCCAGCAGCTCCCCCAGGGCACCTACCTACGAGCAGTACTTC. The chain has TRBV7-2 and TRBJ2-7; TRBD1 is a possible D gene (5 bases). The CDR3 is 15 amino acids. Germline V gene lookup returns CDR1 SGHTA and CDR2 FQGNSA. V was trimmed by 4 bases and J by 2 bases, leaving 15 bases between them.

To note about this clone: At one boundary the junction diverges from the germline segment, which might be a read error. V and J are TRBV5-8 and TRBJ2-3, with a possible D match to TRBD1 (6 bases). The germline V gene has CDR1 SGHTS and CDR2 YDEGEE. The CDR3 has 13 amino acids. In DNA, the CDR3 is TGTGCCAGCAGCCGGGCGTCAGGGGATATGCAGTATTTT. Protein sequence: CASSRASGDMQYF.

CDR3 in DNA: TGTGCCAGCAGCCCTACCGGGGGAGGGGATCCAGATACGCAGTATTTT. Translation gives CASSPTGGGDPDTQYF. This chain connects TRBV5-5 to TRBJ2-3; TRBD2 aligns across 7 bases. The trim removed 4 bases at V and 4 bases at J, leaving 12 bases unmatched. The V gene's germline CDR1 is SGHKS and CDR2 YYEKEE (reference sequence). The CDR3 extends over 16 amino acids.

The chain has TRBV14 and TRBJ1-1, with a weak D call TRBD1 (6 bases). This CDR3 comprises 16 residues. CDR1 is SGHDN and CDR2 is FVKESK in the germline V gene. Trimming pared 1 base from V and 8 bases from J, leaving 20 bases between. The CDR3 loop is CASSQAQRRGGTEAFF. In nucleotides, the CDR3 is TGTGCCAGCAGCCAAGCACAAAGAAGAGGGGGAACCGAAGCTTTCTTT. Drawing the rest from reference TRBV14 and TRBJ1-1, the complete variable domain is EAGVTQFPSHSVIEKGQTVTLRCDPISGHDNLYWYRRVMGKEIKFLLHFVKESKQDESGMPNNRFLAERTGGTYSTLKVQPAELEDSGVYFCASSQAQRRGGTEAFFGQGTRLTVV.

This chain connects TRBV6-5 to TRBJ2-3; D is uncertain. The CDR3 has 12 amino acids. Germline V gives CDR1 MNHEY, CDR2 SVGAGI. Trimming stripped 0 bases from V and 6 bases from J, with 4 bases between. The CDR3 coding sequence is TGTGCCAGCAGTTACTCCGGGGATACGCAGTATTTT. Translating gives CASSYSGDTQYF.

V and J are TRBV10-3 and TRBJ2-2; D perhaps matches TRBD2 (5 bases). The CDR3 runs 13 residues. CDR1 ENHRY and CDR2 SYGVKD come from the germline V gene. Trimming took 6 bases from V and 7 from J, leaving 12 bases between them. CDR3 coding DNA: TGTGCCATCAGGCAACTTGAGGGCGGGGAGCTGTTTTTT. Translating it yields CAIRQLEGGELFF.

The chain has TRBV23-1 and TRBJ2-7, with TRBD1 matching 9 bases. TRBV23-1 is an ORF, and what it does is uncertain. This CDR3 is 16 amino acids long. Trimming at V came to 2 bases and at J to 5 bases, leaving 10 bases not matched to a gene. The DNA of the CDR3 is TGCGCCAGCAGTCAAGCACTCTGGACAGGGGACCACGAGCAGTACTTC. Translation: CASSQALWTGDHEQYF.